This T cell receptor (beta chain) derives from a study of blood T cell repertoires in COVID-19. In the study overall: The samples span acute and convalescent COVID-19 from the United States, Italy and Spain.

V dropped 1 base and J dropped 2 bases, with 17 bases sitting between them. This CDR3 is built from 18 residues. CDR1 is SGHAT and CDR2 is FQNNGV in the germline V gene. Libraries were prepared by immunoSEQ multiplex PCR; TCRdb keeps only in-frame clonotypes and omits some of them. This sample has some 260,000 clones, with approximately 89% found just once. The sample taken for sequencing was peripheral blood. The receptor was derived from a woman aged 25-40 years with COVID-19, enrolled during active disease. This sequence joins TRBV11-2 and TRBJ2-2; D not certain. CDR3 amino acids: CASSLGHHPAVNTGELFF. The CDR3 nucleotides are TGTGCCAGCAGCTTAGGACACCATCCTGCCGTTAACACCGGGGAGCTGTTTTTT.